Listed below are T cell receptor beta chains from one sample, sequenced in a study of beta chain features in type 1 diabetes. Data came from immunoSEQ multiplex PCR; TCRdb stores just in-frame clones and leaves some out. The repertoire holds a few hundred thousand clones, with 9.6% as singletons. The source material was central memory CD4+ T cells from blood. The receptors were sampled from a man in his thirties or forties with type 1 diabetes. Each CDR3 is given with its conserved first and last residue. The D gene is left open where the match is weak. Clone size is stated in some rows and not others, as once, few, many or a class when expanded.

d_call	clone_size	v_call	j_call	cdr3_nt	cdr3_aa
TRBD2	many	TRBV11-2	TRBJ2-3	TGTGCCAGCAGCTTAGGGACTAGCGCTAGCACAGATACGCAGTATTTT	CASSLGTSASTDTQYF
TRBD1	few	TRBV6-5	TRBJ1-1	TGTGCCAGCAGTCCGGGACAGGGGGCAAGGACTGAAGCTTTCTTT	CASSPGQGARTEAFF
.	few	TRBV4-3	TRBJ2-7	TGCGCCAGCAGCCAAAACCGACAGGACTACGAGCAGTACTTC	CASSQNRQDYEQYF
.	.	TRBV11-2	TRBJ1-5	TGTGCCAGCAGCCCTATCGGAGGGCAGCCCCAGCATTTT	CASSPIGGQPQHF
TRBD1	.	TRBV27	TRBJ1-1	TGTGCCAGCAGTACCGTAGACAGGGGCGATCGGGCTTTCTTT	CASSTVDRGDRAFF
.	.	TRBV7-2	TRBJ1-5	TGTGCCAGCAGCTTGGCTGAGGTAGGTCAGCCCCAGCATTTT	CASSLAEVGQPQHF
TRBD2	.	TRBV2	TRBJ2-3	TGTGCCAGCAGTGTAACTAGCGGGAGCACAGATACGCAGTATTTT	CASSVTSGSTDTQYF
.	.	TRBV27	TRBJ2-1	TGTGCCGAACGGTCTCAGTCGGGCGCTTCAGGACCACACAATGAGCAGTTCTTC	CAERSQSGASGPHNEQFF
TRBD2	.	TRBV7-2	TRBJ2-2	TGTGCCAGCAGCTTAGTTGTGGGGCTAGCGGGACATACCGGGGAGCTGTTTTTT	CASSLVVGLAGHTGELFF
.	.	TRBV11-1	TRBJ2-5	TGTGCCAGCAGCTTAGAATGGTACCAAGAGACCCAGTACTTC	CASSLEWYQETQYF
TRBD1	.	TRBV4-1	TRBJ2-2	TGTGCCAGCAGCAAGGACAGGGGGGACACCGGGGAGCTGTTTTTT	CASSKDRGDTGELFF
.	.	TRBV5-1	TRBJ2-7	TGCGCCAGCAGACTTTCTACGACCGGGACAAGCTCCTACGAGCAGTACTTC	CASRLSTTGTSSYEQYF
TRBD2	.	TRBV28	TRBJ2-1	TGTGCCAGCAGTTGGGCTAGCGGGATTTCGGATGAGCAGTTCTTC	CASSWASGISDEQFF
.	few	TRBV29-1	TRBJ2-2	TGCAGCGTTGAAGGGGAGAACACCGGGGAGCTGTTTTTT	CSVEGENTGELFF
.	.	TRBV19	TRBJ1-4	TGTGCCAGTACCCCCCCCGGGACAAGAAATGAAAAACTGTTTTTT	CASTPPGTRNEKLFF
.	.	TRBV20-1	TRBJ2-1	TGCAGTGCGGCGGGGAATGAGCAGTTCTTC	CSAAGNEQFF
.	.	TRBV7-9	TRBJ1-5	TGTGCCAGCAGCTACGCCAGACTGGGGAATAGCAATCAGCCCCAGCATTTT	CASSYARLGNSNQPQHF
.	few	TRBV6-4	TRBJ2-4	TGTGCCAGCAGCGGTCCCGGGAACATTCAGTACTTC	CASSGPGNIQYF
.	.	TRBV6-6	TRBJ1-1	TGTGCCAGCAGTTCCCGGGAAGGCGCGGGCACTGAAGCTTTCTTT	CASSSREGAGTEAFF
.	few	TRBV15	TRBJ1-5	TGTGCCACCAGCAGAGATTGGAGGACGAATCAGCCCCAGCATTTT	CATSRDWRTNQPQHF
TRBD1	many	TRBV5-1	TRBJ2-7	TGCGCCAGCAGCTTGGGAGGGGGCGGCAACGAGCAGTACTTC	CASSLGGGGNEQYF
.	.	TRBV7-9	TRBJ1-4	TGTGCCAGCAGCCAGACACTGACTAATGAAAAACTGTTTTTT	CASSQTLTNEKLFF
.	few	TRBV6-1	TRBJ2-7	TGTGCCAGCATCTCCAGGGAAGCCTACGAGCAGTACTTC	CASISREAYEQYF
TRBD2	many	TRBV4-1	TRBJ2-5	TGCGCCAGCAGCGCCCGACTAGCGGGAAGAGAGACCCAGTACTTC	CASSARLAGRETQYF
.	few	TRBV4-2	TRBJ2-5	TGTGCCAGCAGCTTACAGGTTCAAGAGACCCAGTACTTC	CASSLQVQETQYF
.	.	TRBV7-8	TRBJ1-4	TGTGCCAGCAGCTTTACTTCTCTGGGGCTAGGAAAACTGTTTTTT	CASSFTSLGLGKLFF
TRBD2	.	TRBV9	TRBJ2-1	TGTGCCAGCAGCCCCCCCGCGGGAGGGGGTCGGATGATCTTC	CASSPPAGGGRMIF
TRBD1	few	TRBV5-1	TRBJ2-7	TGCGCCAGCAGCTTGGGCTCCGGGACAGGGGCATCCTACGAGCAGTACTTC	CASSLGSGTGASYEQYF
TRBD1	few	TRBV5-1	TRBJ2-1	TGCGCCAGCAGCAGACGGGACAGAAGTGCGGAGCAGTTCTTC	CASSRRDRSAEQFF
TRBD1	few	TRBV28	TRBJ1-1	TGTGCCAGCAGTTTGACGACAGGGTGGAGCACTGAAGCTTTCTTT	CASSLTTGWSTEAFF
.	few	TRBV7-3	TRBJ2-2	TGTGCCAGCAGGGAATTTGCATCTACGACCGGGGAGCTGTTTTTT	CASREFASTTGELFF
TRBD1	.	TRBV19	TRBJ2-7	TGTGCCAGTAGTATAAAGGGGACAGGGCGATCCTACGAGCAGTACTTC	CASSIKGTGRSYEQYF
.	few	TRBV19	TRBJ1-2	TGTGCCAGTAGTATAGTCGGCAGCTATGGCTACACCTTC	CASSIVGSYGYTF
TRBD1	many	TRBV18	TRBJ1-2	TGTGCCAGCTCACCCGGGACAGCTAACTATGGCTACACCTTC	CASSPGTANYGYTF
.	.	TRBV10-3	TRBJ1-2	TGTGCCATCAGCGACCCTAAATATGGCTACACCTTC	CAISDPKYGYTF
TRBD1	many	TRBV10-3	TRBJ2-2	TGTGCCATCAGTGATCGACAGGGGGCGGCCTCTGAGCTGTTTTTT	CAISDRQGAASELFF
.	few	TRBV27	TRBJ2-7	TGTGCCAGCAGTTCCCGCGGGGGCCCCTACGAGCAGTACTTC	CASSSRGGPYEQYF
TRBD2	many	TRBV5-4	TRBJ2-2	TGTGCCAGCAGCTTGGGACTAGCGTTCACCGGGGAGCTGTTTTTT	CASSLGLAFTGELFF
TRBD2	.	TRBV5-1	TRBJ2-1	TGCGCCAGCAGCTTGACTAGCGGGACTGGGGGTGAGCAGTTCTTC	CASSLTSGTGGEQFF
TRBD1	.	TRBV7-2	TRBJ1-5	TGTGCCAGCAGCTTAGGGCCAGGGGGCATGGAGCCCCAGCATTTT	CASSLGPGGMEPQHF
.	.	TRBV7-9	TRBJ2-2	TGCGCCAGCAGCCAAGATCCAGTTGACGGGGAGCTGTTTTTT	CASSQDPVDGELFF
TRBD1	.	TRBV2	TRBJ1-2	TGTGCCAGCAGTGAGGGACAGGGAAGGGGTGGCTACACCTTC	CASSEGQGRGGYTF
TRBD1	few	TRBV30	TRBJ1-3	TGTGCCTGGAGGGGACAGGGGGCAGGTGGAAACACCATATATTTT	CAWRGQGAGGNTIYF
TRBD2	.	TRBV7-3	TRBJ2-3	TGTGCCAGCAGCCCAACTAGCGGGAGCCTCACAGATACGCAGTATTTT	CASSPTSGSLTDTQYF
.	.	TRBV15	TRBJ1-1	TGTGCCACCAGCAGAGAAAGGGGAGGCACTGAAGCTTTCTTT	CATSRERGGTEAFF
TRBD1	.	TRBV20-1	TRBJ2-7	TGCAGTGCCTCACAGGGGAACGAGCAGTACTTC	CSASQGNEQYF
.	few	TRBV7-3	TRBJ1-4	TGTGCCAGCAGTACCTCGGTGGGGACCAGGCTGTTTTTT	CASSTSVGTRLFF
TRBD1	few	TRBV27	TRBJ1-1	TGTGCCAGCAGTGGCCTAAGGACCGGGACAGGGGGCCAAGGGGCTTTCTTT	CASSGLRTGTGGQGAFF
.	many	TRBV5-6	TRBJ1-5	TGTGCCAGCAGCTTAGGACACCTTAATCAGCCCCAGCATTTT	CASSLGHLNQPQHF
.	few	TRBV6-1	TRBJ1-5	TGTGCCAGCAGTGCCGATCTCTCTGTGCAGCCCCAGCATTTT	CASSADLSVQPQHF
TRBD2	few	TRBV10-1	TRBJ2-1	TGCGCCAGCATTTCGTCGGGACTACACTACAATGAGCAGTTCTTC	CASISSGLHYNEQFF
.	.	TRBV7-9	TRBJ1-1	TGTGCCAGCAGTTCAACTACAGGGAGTGAAGCTTTCTTT	CASSSTTGSEAFF